The clone carrying this TCR beta chain came up many times. Graves' hyperthyroidism without ophthalmopathy progression within 18 months was termed stable. Each diagnosis was grounded in clinical symptoms, serum thyroxine and TRAb, thyroid ultrasound, and orbital computed tomography. The sample originates from a study of T cells in Graves' hyperthyroidism and ophthalmopathy. Study-wide context: The blood sample was taken at first diagnosis, before treatment began.

Amplification targeted TCR beta CDR3 regions from RNA transcripts. First-round RT-PCR targeting the TCR CDR3 was performed with the HTBI primer set. TCRdb re-called the multiplex PCR reads with MiXCR, one entry per CDR3 protein. Altogether about 400,000 distinct CDR3 sequences are present, around 14% being singletons, with the ten largest covering less than 35%. Per the germline V gene, CDR1 is ENHRY and CDR2 is SYGVKD. The CDR3 length is 13 residues. V shed 8 bases and J shed 3 bases, with 14 bases lying between them. J is TRBJ2-7 and V is TRBV10-3, with D possibly TRBD1 on 6 matching bases. This receptor was identified in a woman between 25 and 40 years old with Graves' hyperthyroidism. The sample was blood. The CDR3 loop reads CAIGDPDSYEQYF. The CDR3 DNA reads as TGTGCCATCGGGGATCCGGACAGCTACGAGCAGTACTTC.